The 18 T cell receptor beta chains below come from one sample, sequenced in a study of T cell responses to AZD1222 COVID-19 vaccine. The method was immunoSEQ multiplex PCR; TCRdb's version includes in-frame clones alone and lacks a portion of them. The data hold more than 85,000 clones, with roughly 89% observed a single time. Sequenced material: peripheral blood, taken on day 0 of AZD1222 vaccination. The receptors were gathered from an adult in good health.

As concerns this clone: Mismatch with germline at one junction end may stem from a read error. The chain recombines TRBV20-1 with TRBJ2-7, with D uncertain. CDR1 and CDR2 (germline): DFQATT, SNEGSKA (reference sequence). The CDR3 totals 12 residues. DNA for the CDR3: TGCTGTGCTTGTGACGTTGCCTACGAGCAGTACTTC. Protein: CCACDVAYEQYF.

This chain uses TRBV2 with TRBJ2-3; 9 bases align to TRBD2. Trimming took 5 bases from V and 1 from J; bases not matched to a gene: 4. Germline V gene lookup returns CDR1 SNHLY and CDR2 FYNNEI. The CDR3 consists of 15 residues. CDR3 nucleotides: TGTGCCAGCAGTCCCCGGACTAGCGGCACAGATACGCAGTATTTT. Translation: CASSPRTSGTDTQYF.

J is TRBJ1-4 and V is TRBV19; D perhaps matches TRBD1 (5 bases). This CDR3 is built from 14 residues. V was pared by 9 bases and J by 7 bases, with 18 bases between. Looked up from germline, CDR1 is LNHDA and CDR2 is SQIVND (reference sequence). CDR3 amino acids: CASNDGGEIEKLFF. Written as DNA, the CDR3 is TGTGCCAGCAACGACGGGGGAGAGATTGAAAAACTGTTTTTT.

The genes are TRBV4-1 and TRBJ2-5, with a tentative D call TRBD2 (5 bases). Trimming removed 1 base at V and 5 bases at J, with 20 bases between. In germline, CDR1 is MGHRA, CDR2 YSYEKL. This CDR3 has 17 amino acids. CDR3 loop: CASSQGRGANEWETQYF. CDR3 sequence (DNA): TGCGCCAGCAGCCAAGGTCGGGGTGCTAATGAGTGGGAGACCCAGTACTTC.

The rearrangement uses TRBV30 and TRBJ1-5, with D perhaps TRBD1 (5 bases). The germline V gene has CDR1 GTSNPN and CDR2 SVGIG (reference sequence). V lost 3 bases, J lost 4 bases, and 10 bases lay in between. This CDR3 has 13 residues. The CDR3 sequence: CAWSPGGNQPQHF. In DNA form, the CDR3 reads TGTGCCTGGAGCCCGGGGGGAAATCAGCCCCAGCATTTT.

The CDR3 protein is CSVAGTGPLLSYGYTF. The CDR3 DNA is TGCAGCGTTGCCGGGACAGGGCCGTTGTTATCATATGGCTACACCTTC. The chain has TRBV29-1 and TRBJ1-2, with 9 bases that match TRBD1. The CDR3 contains 16 residues. Per the germline V gene, CDR1 is SQVTM and CDR2 is ANQGSEA. Losses at the gene ends were 4 bases for V and 5 bases for J; bases not matched to a gene: 14.

The CDR3, as DNA: TGTGCTAGTGGTTTGGGGACAGCTAATGAAAAACTGTTTTTT. Translation gives CASGLGTANEKLFF. The V call is TRBV12-5, the J call TRBJ1-4; the D gene is possibly TRBD1 (6 bases). This CDR3 spans 14 amino acids. Trimming took off 1 base at V and 3 bases at J, with 6 bases between the two ends. CDR1 LGHNT and CDR2 FRNRAP come from the germline V gene.

The chain has TRBV10-3 and TRBJ2-7, with TRBD1 matching over 9 bases. Germline CDR1 reads ENHRY; CDR2 reads SYGVKD. The V gene end was trimmed by 5 bases and the J gene end by 3 bases; junction bases not matched to a gene: 5. CDR3 length: 14 amino acids. CDR3 nucleotides: TGTGCCATCAGTAATGACAGGGGGAGCTACGAGCAGTACTTC. Translation gives CAISNDRGSYEQYF.

This clone was seen a few times. The J gene is TRBJ1-1, the V gene TRBV29-1, with D tentatively TRBD1 (6 bases). Trimming left V 5 bases short and J 1 base short, with 14 bases between. The CDR3 length is 14 residues. Germline V gene sequence: CDR1 SQVTM, CDR2 ANQGSEA. DNA for the CDR3: TGCAGCGTTCAGTCTCCGGACAGGAACACTGAAGCTTTCTTT. Translation: CSVQSPDRNTEAFF.

The chain joins TRBV7-2 to TRBJ1-5; 7 bases align to TRBD1. This CDR3 spans 15 amino acids. Trimming cost V 1 base and J 7 bases; bases outside gene matches: 7. Germline V gene data show CDR1 as SGHTA and CDR2 as FQGNSA. The CDR3 protein is CASSLGRGGWQPQHF. CDR3 bases: TGTGCCAGCAGCTTAGGAAGAGGGGGCTGGCAGCCCCAGCATTTT.

The J gene is TRBJ2-7, the V gene TRBV5-5; D call uncertain. CDR1 and CDR2 from the germline V gene are SGHKS and YYEKEE (reference sequence). This CDR3 contains 14 residues. The ends were cut back, 1 base at V and 2 bases at J, with 10 bases in the middle. Here the CDR3 DNA reads TGTGCCAGCAGCTTGTTTCCCGGAACCTACGAGCAGTACTTC. Its protein is CASSLFPGTYEQYF.

The chain employs TRBV5-1 and TRBJ2-3; maybe TRBD2 (6 bases). Between the trimmed V and J ends, which lost 2 bases and 6 bases, there was a span of 13 bases. Germline V CDR1 and CDR2: SGHRS, YFSETQ. The CDR3 has 14 amino acids. The CDR3 spells CASSFSGPGDTQYF. The CDR3 DNA is TGCGCCAGCAGCTTTAGCGGCCCGGGTGATACGCAGTATTTT. Together with reference TRBV5-1 and TRBJ2-3, the CDR3 gives the full variable domain: KAGVTQTPRYLIKTRGQQVTLSCSPISGHRSVSWYQQTPGQGLQFLFEYFSETQRNKGNFPGRFSGRQFSNSRSEMNVSTLELGDSALYLCASSFSGPGDTQYFGPGTRLTVL.

V gene TRBV6-5 combines with J gene TRBJ2-2; tentative D call: TRBD1 (5 bases). Trimming shortened V by 2 bases and J by 4 bases, and 11 bases separated the two germline ends. The CDR3 runs 15 residues. From germline, CDR1 is MNHEY and CDR2 SVGAGI. DNA of the CDR3: TGTGCCAGCAGTTACCTCCGAACAGGCACCGGGGAGCTGTTTTTT. This translates into CASSYLRTGTGELFF.

This clone showed up just once. The chain uses TRBV5-1 and TRBJ1-6; 9 nucleotides match TRBD1. Losses at the gene ends were 4 bases for V and 6 bases for J; bases not matched to a gene: 5. Germline CDR1 is SGHRS and CDR2 is YFSETQ. The length of the CDR3 is 15 residues. CDR3 coding DNA: TGCGCCAGCAGCCCAACACAGGGGGCTAATTCACCCCTCCACTTT. Protein: CASSPTQGANSPLHF.

This chain joins TRBV12-3 or TRBV12-4 and TRBJ2-2, with D unresolved. Trimming left V 1 base short and J 6 bases short, with 3 bases between. CDR3 length: 12 residues. In DNA, the CDR3 is TGTGCCAGCAGTTTAGGAGCCGGGGAGCTGTTTTTT. It is translated as CASSLGAGELFF.

The rearrangement links TRBV27 to TRBJ1-5; weak D call: TRBD1 (6 bases). V was trimmed by 1 base and J by 7 bases, leaving 14 bases between them. Per germline, CDR1 MNHEY and CDR2 SMNVEV (reference sequence). CDR3 length equals 15 residues. This chain's CDR3 is CASSLLAGVGQPQHF. CDR3 DNA sequence: TGTGCCAGCAGTTTATTAGCAGGGGTTGGCCAGCCCCAGCATTTT.

CDR3 amino acids: CASSFLSYSNQPQHF. DNA for the CDR3: TGTGCCAGCAGCTTTCTCAGCTATAGCAATCAGCCCCAGCATTTT. The chain is built from TRBV5-5 and TRBJ1-5; D gene ambiguous. Trimming removed 2 bases at V and 0 bases at J, with 9 bases between. Germline-derived CDR1 and CDR2 are SGHKS and YYEKEE (reference sequence). The CDR3 runs 15 residues.

This chain joins TRBV5-1 and TRBJ2-5, with a weak D call TRBD2 (6 bases). Germline V gene sequence: CDR1 SGHRS, CDR2 YFSETQ. With 2 bases removed from V and 2 bases from J, the gap between germline ends came to 7 bases. The CDR3 covers 13 residues. For the CDR3, the DNA is TGCGCCAGCAGCTTTAGCGGTCAAGAGACCCAGTACTTC. This sequence encodes CASSFSGQETQYF.